This T cell receptor beta chain appears in the sequencing data of a study of shared clonotypes between healthy human individuals. The donor cohort consisted entirely of Caucasian adults residing in Nashville, Tennessee. There are many counts of this clone. An assay was performed, and its level was deep. Unsorted PBMC DNA went through sequencing on ten immunoSEQ deep assay plates. Method: immunoSEQ multiplex PCR; TCRdb's copy keeps in-frame clones and lacks some. The sample contains around 95,000 clones, around half of which appear only once. This CDR3 is 13 amino acids long. Germline assignment: CDR1 MGHRA and CDR2 YSYEKL. V gave up 3 bases and J gave up 5 bases, with 11 bases separating them.

This rearrangement joins TRBV4-1 to TRBJ2-7; TRBD2 might be the D (5 bases). The TCR originated in a woman in her thirties or forties in good health. Some clones in this sample may be carry-over from other donors' samples. Specimen: PBMCs. The CDR3 reads CASSQRVGHEQYF. As DNA, the CDR3 is TGCGCCAGCAGCCAGCGGGTGGGCCACGAGCAGTACTTC.